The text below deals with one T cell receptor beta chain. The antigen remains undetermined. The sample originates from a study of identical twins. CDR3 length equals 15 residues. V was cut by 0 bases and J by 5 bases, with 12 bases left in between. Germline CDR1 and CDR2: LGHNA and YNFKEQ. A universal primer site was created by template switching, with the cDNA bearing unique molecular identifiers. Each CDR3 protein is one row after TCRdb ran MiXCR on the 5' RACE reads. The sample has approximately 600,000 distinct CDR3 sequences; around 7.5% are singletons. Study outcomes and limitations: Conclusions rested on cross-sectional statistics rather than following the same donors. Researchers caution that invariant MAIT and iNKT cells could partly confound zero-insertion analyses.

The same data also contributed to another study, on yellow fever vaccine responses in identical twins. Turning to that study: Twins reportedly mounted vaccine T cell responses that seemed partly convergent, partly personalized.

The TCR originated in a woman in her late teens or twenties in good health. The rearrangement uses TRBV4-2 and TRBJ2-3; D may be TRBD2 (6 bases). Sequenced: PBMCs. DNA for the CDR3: TGTGCCAGCAGCCAAGAAGGGACTCGCCAAGATACGCAGTATTTT. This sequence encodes CASSQEGTRQDTQYF.